These 16 T cell receptor beta chains originate from one sample sequenced in a study of blood T cell repertoires in COVID-19 (dated by TCRdb to about 2020). The library came from the immunoSEQ multiplex PCR assay. TCRdb obtained this table from immuneACCESS and retained in-frame rearrangements with V and J assigned. These tables miss some clones; where compared with another copy, unresolved V genes account for less than half of the shortfall, and the remainder is unexplained. The sample profile shows 130,000 or so clones; roughly 84% of them were found once. The ten largest clones capture around 8.2% of the sample. The sample was peripheral blood. These receptor sequences come from an older woman with acute or convalescent COVID-19.

V usage is TRBV12-3 or TRBV12-4 and J usage is TRBJ1-6, with D perhaps matching TRBD1 (6 bases). The CDR3 is 13 amino acids. Trimming pared 7 bases from V and 7 bases from J, leaving 11 bases between. CDR3 in DNA: TGTGCCAGCATTTGGCAGGGGAATTCACCCCTCCACTTT. Its protein product is CASIWQGNSPLHF.

J is TRBJ2-1 and V is TRBV5-1; the match to TRBD2 covers 8 bases. CDR3 length: 18 amino acids. V shed 9 bases and J 0 bases; nucleotides not matched to a gene: 17. The V gene's germline CDR1 is SGHRS and CDR2 YFSETQ. The CDR3 here is CATGVRVSGGTSYNEQFF. The DNA for the CDR3 is TGCGCCACCGGGGTGAGGGTCAGCGGGGGTACCTCCTACAATGAGCAGTTCTTC.

The chain has TRBV4-2 and TRBJ2-5; the match to TRBD1 covers 8 bases. With 3 bases clipped from V and 7 bases from J, the junction kept 13 bases outside the gene matches. The CDR3 extends over 16 amino acids. Germline values: CDR1 LGHNA, CDR2 YNFKEQ. The CDR3 protein is CASSHGGTGPAGTQYF. The CDR3 nucleotides are TGTGCCAGCAGCCATGGTGGGACAGGCCCGGCGGGGACCCAGTACTTC.

The rearrangement links TRBV9 to TRBJ2-7, with D perhaps matching TRBD1 (5 bases). Per the germline V gene, CDR1 is SGDLS and CDR2 is YYNGEE. The CDR3 has 15 residues. Trimming shortened V by 2 bases and J by 4 bases, and 16 bases separated the two germline ends. CDR3 sequence: CASSVSFREVYEQYF. The CDR3 DNA reads as TGTGCCAGCAGCGTGAGTTTCAGGGAAGTGTACGAGCAGTACTTC.

This chain links TRBV28 with TRBJ1-2; no clear D gene. CDR3 length equals 13 residues. The germline V gene has CDR1 MDHEN and CDR2 SYDVKM. With 11 bases removed from V and 6 bases from J, the gap between germline ends came to 19 bases. DNA for the CDR3: TGTGCCGGAGGGTCTCCGATAAGGGATGGCTACACCTTC. Amino acid sequence: CAGGSPIRDGYTF.

In its sample, this clone was seen once. The chain joins TRBV4-2 to TRBJ1-2; no firm D call. The V and J ends lost 0 bases and 3 bases respectively, with 11 bases between them. Per germline, CDR1 LGHNA and CDR2 YNFKEQ. There are 15 residues in the CDR3. The CDR3 is CASSQERSRDYGYTF. The CDR3, as DNA: TGTGCCAGCAGCCAAGAAAGGTCCCGGGACTATGGCTACACCTTC.

V and J are TRBV19 and TRBJ2-1, with no clear D. V lost 2 bases, J lost 7 bases, and 12 bases lay in between. This CDR3 has 14 residues. The germline V gene encodes CDR1 LNHDA and CDR2 SQIVND (reference sequence). CDR3 nucleotides: TGTGCCAGTAGTATACGCCCGACTGTAAATGAGCAGTTCTTC. This codes for CASSIRPTVNEQFF.

This sequence joins TRBV28 and TRBJ2-1; tentative D call: TRBD2 (5 bases). Germline CDR1 and CDR2: MDHEN and SYDVKM. The CDR3 has 16 residues. V gave up 7 bases and J gave up 4 bases, with 20 bases separating them. The CDR3 region has the DNA TGTGCCAGCATCGAAGAAGGGAGAGGCTGGTACAATGAGCAGTTCTTC. Its translation: CASIEEGRGWYNEQFF.

V is TRBV5-1 and J is TRBJ2-3; 10 positions agree with TRBD2. The CDR3 contains 17 residues. Germline assignment: CDR1 SGHRS and CDR2 YFSETQ. Trimming took 4 bases from V and 5 from J; bases not matched to a gene: 13. The DNA for the CDR3 is TGCGCCAGCAGCCCAAACACCTTAGCGGGGGGCGGAGATACGCAGTATTTT. It codes for CASSPNTLAGGGDTQYF. The whole variable domain, filled in from reference TRBV5-1 and TRBJ2-3, reads KAGVTQTPRYLIKTRGQQVTLSCSPISGHRSVSWYQQTPGQGLQFLFEYFSETQRNKGNFPGRFSGRQFSNSRSEMNVSTLELGDSALYLCASSPNTLAGGGDTQYFGPGTRLTVL.

The rearrangement uses TRBV30 and TRBJ2-7, with D perhaps matching TRBD2 (6 bases). Germline V gene lookup returns CDR1 GTSNPN and CDR2 SVGIG (reference sequence). CDR3 size: 14 residues. With 4 bases removed from V and 5 bases from J, the gap between germline ends came to 18 bases. Here the CDR3 DNA reads TGTGCCTGGACGGCCGGGACTCCAGCCGACGAGCAGTACTTC. The encoded protein is CAWTAGTPADEQYF.

The chain has TRBV28 and TRBJ2-2, with D unclear. The CDR3 runs to 13 residues. Trimming shortened V by 4 bases and J by 4 bases, and 7 bases separated the two germline ends. The germline V gene encodes CDR1 MDHEN and CDR2 SYDVKM. The CDR3 bases are TGTGCCAGCAGTTCCCTCCCCACCGGGGAGCTGTTTTTT. This sequence encodes CASSSLPTGELFF.

The chain recombines TRBV19 with TRBJ2-3; maybe TRBD2 (5 bases). V was trimmed by 3 bases and J by 2 bases, leaving 9 bases between them. Germline lookup yields CDR1 LNHDA and CDR2 SQIVND (reference sequence). The CDR3 runs to 14 residues. This chain's CDR3 is CASSIPLATDTQYF. The CDR3 DNA reads TGTGCCAGTAGTATCCCGCTAGCCACAGATACGCAGTATTTT.

This sequence joins TRBV29-1 and TRBJ1-1, with 7 nucleotides matching TRBD1. This CDR3 has 13 amino acids. The V gene's germline CDR1 is SQVTM and CDR2 ANQGSEA. V was clipped by 6 bases and J by 0 bases; unmatched bases: 4. This CDR3 reads CSVARGMNTEAFF. CDR3 sequence (DNA): TGCAGCGTAGCCAGGGGGATGAACACTGAAGCTTTCTTT.

This sequence joins TRBV3-1 (or the pseudogene TRBV3-2) and TRBJ2-3; 11 positions match TRBD1. J lost 5 bases, V lost 4 bases, and 5 bases had no gene match. Germline CDR1 and CDR2: LGHDT and YNNKEL (reference sequence). This CDR3 comprises 15 residues. In DNA, the CDR3 is TGTGCCAGCAGCCCCCGGACAGGGGGCGAAGATACGCAGTATTTT. Translation gives CASSPRTGGEDTQYF.

This chain connects TRBV7-9 to TRBJ2-5; D unclear. The CDR3 loop spans 14 amino acids. From germline, CDR1 is SEHNR and CDR2 FQNEAQ (reference sequence). Trimming pared 0 bases from V and 2 bases from J, leaving 7 bases between. CDR3 DNA: TGTGCCAGCAGCTTAGCGCGACTTCAAGAGACCCAGTACTTC. Its protein product is CASSLARLQETQYF.

The chain is built from TRBV28 and TRBJ2-7, with D perhaps TRBD1 (6 bases). V dropped 2 bases and J dropped 4 bases, with 9 bases sitting between them. The CDR3 covers 13 residues. Germline V gene sequence: CDR1 MDHEN, CDR2 SYDVKM. DNA of the CDR3: TGTGCCAGCAGTTTAGGGGGCTATTACGAGCAGTACTTC. It specifies CASSLGGYYEQYF.